This record covers a single T cell receptor (beta chain). Its specificity is unknown. Samples each yielded cDNA through eight separate reactions. The UMIs contained a 6-nucleotide sample barcode. They were added by template switching during cDNA synthesis. TCRdb re-called the 5' RACE reads; one entry per CDR3 protein, DNA not given. In all, the sample yields some 100,000 distinct CDR3 sequences. The CDR3 runs 16 residues. Germline assignment: CDR1 SGHAT and CDR2 FQNNGV. The data were obtained in a study of monozygotic twins with inflammatory bowel disease. General study points: IBD patients shared fewer clonotypes with other individuals than healthy twins, especially patients with disease activity signs.

The sequence came from a human donor with ulcerative colitis or Crohn's disease, or a healthy co-twin of an affected twin (not recorded which). The rearrangement uses TRBV11-2 and TRBJ2-7; there is no DNA to check the TCRdb D call of TRBD2. Sample: blood. The CDR3 loop reads CASSAGTSGQYYEQYF.